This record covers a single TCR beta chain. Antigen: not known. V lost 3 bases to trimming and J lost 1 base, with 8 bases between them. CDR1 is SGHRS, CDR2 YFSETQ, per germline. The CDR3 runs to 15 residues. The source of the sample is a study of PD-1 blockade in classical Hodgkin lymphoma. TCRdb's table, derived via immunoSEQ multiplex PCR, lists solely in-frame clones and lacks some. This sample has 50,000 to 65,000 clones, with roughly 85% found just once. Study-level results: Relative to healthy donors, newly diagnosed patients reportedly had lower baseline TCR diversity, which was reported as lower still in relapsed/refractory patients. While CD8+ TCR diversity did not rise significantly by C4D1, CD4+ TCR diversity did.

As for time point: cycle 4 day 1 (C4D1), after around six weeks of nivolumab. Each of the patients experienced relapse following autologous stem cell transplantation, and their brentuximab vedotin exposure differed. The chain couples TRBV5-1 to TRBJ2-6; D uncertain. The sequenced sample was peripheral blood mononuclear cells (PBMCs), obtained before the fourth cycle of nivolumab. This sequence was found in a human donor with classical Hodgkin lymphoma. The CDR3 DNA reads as TGCGCCAGCAGCTCCAGTGGGTCTGGGGCCAACGTCCTGACTTTC. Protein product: CASSSSGSGANVLTF.